A single TCR beta chain is shown here with its context. Its target is unknown. As for time point: cycle 4 day 1 (C4D1), after more than 5 weeks of nivolumab. Each patient's relapse followed autologous stem cell transplantation, and brentuximab vedotin exposure varied. Profiled with immunoSEQ multiplex PCR; TCRdb holds only in-frame clones, not every one. This sample has tens of thousands of clones; 60% to 80% occur once, and the top ten carry roughly 21%. The data stem from a study of PD-1 blockade in classical Hodgkin lymphoma. Study-wide points: Newly diagnosed patients reportedly had lower baseline TCR diversity than healthy donors.

The V and J ends lost 6 bases and 3 bases respectively, with 11 bases between them. The CDR3 extends over 13 amino acids. The germline V gene has CDR1 MNHEY and CDR2 SMNVEV (reference sequence). The material was peripheral blood mononuclear cells (PBMCs), obtained before the fourth cycle of nivolumab. The rearrangement uses TRBV27 and TRBJ1-1, with D perhaps TRBD1 (6 bases). The TCR was taken from a human donor with classical Hodgkin lymphoma. The chain's CDR3 is CASRSTGYTEAFF. The CDR3 bases are TGTGCCAGCAGATCAACAGGGTACACTGAAGCTTTCTTT.